Presented here are 19 T cell receptor beta chains from one specimen sequenced in a study of control samples from healthy donors and cancer patients. Assay: immunoSEQ multiplex PCR; the TCRdb copy retains only in-frame clones and omits some. The sample consists of around 180,000 clones, just over 85% of them appearing once. Sequencing was carried out using blood. These receptor sequences come from a woman in her 30s in good health.

CDR3 in DNA: TGTGCCAGCAGGGTAGGGACTACGATTCAGTTCTTC. Encoded protein: CASRVGTTIQFF. This chain joins TRBV28 and TRBJ2-1; TRBD2 aligns across 7 bases. The CDR3 is made up of 12 amino acids. The germline CDR1 and CDR2 sequences are MDHEN and SYDVKM. Trimming cost V 6 bases and J 13 bases; bases outside gene matches: 9.

The chain recombines TRBV4-1 with TRBJ2-7; D tentatively reads TRBD1 or TRBD2 (5 bases each). There are 15 residues in the CDR3. Trimming shortened V by 2 bases and J by 2 bases, and 13 bases separated the two germline ends. The germline gives CDR1 MGHRA, CDR2 YSYEKL. The CDR3 region has the DNA TGCGCCAGCAGCCAACGCCGGGACGGAGCCTACGAGCAGTACTTC. As protein: CASSQRRDGAYEQYF.

This clone was detected a few times. V is TRBV18 and J is TRBJ2-2; 8 bases map to TRBD1. The V gene's germline CDR1 is KGHSH and CDR2 LQKENI. Unmatched junction bases numbered 11, after V lost 8 bases and J lost 3 bases. This CDR3 is 16 amino acids long. This CDR3 reads CASQGSGTGHTGELFF. CDR3 DNA: TGTGCCAGCCAAGGATCCGGGACAGGACACACCGGGGAGCTGTTTTTT. Full variable domain (missing parts from reference TRBV18 and TRBJ2-2): NAGVMQNPRHLVRRRGQEARLRCSPMKGHSHVYWYRQLPEEGLKFMVYLQKENIIDESGMPKERFSAEFPKEGPSILRIQQVVRGDSAAYFCASQGSGTGHTGELFFGEGSRLTVL.

The chain links TRBV10-1 to TRBJ2-3, with 8 bases aligning to TRBD1. The V segment lost 7 bases and the J segment 3 bases; nucleotides outside the gene matches: 3. Per the germline V gene, CDR1 is WNHNN and CDR2 is SYGVQD (reference sequence). The CDR3 covers 13 residues. CDR3 nucleotide sequence: TGCGCCAGCAACCGACAGGGGACAGATACGCAGTATTTT. Its translation is CASNRQGTDTQYF.

This clone was recorded once. The rearrangement uses TRBV19 and TRBJ2-1; 7 positions agree with TRBD2. The CDR3 extends over 14 amino acids. Germline values: CDR1 LNHDA, CDR2 SQIVND (reference sequence). V trimming: 10 bases; J trimming: 0 bases; junction bases outside the gene matches: 6. The CDR3 DNA follows: TGTGCCACCCAGCGGGGCTACTCCTACAATGAGCAGTTCTTC. As protein: CATQRGYSYNEQFF.

The V call is TRBV19, the J call TRBJ1-1; 10 bases fit TRBD1. Germline V gene lookup returns CDR1 LNHDA and CDR2 SQIVND (reference sequence). The junction had 8 bases not matched to a gene; V was cut back by 5 bases and J by 5 bases. This CDR3 spans 15 amino acids. The CDR3 spells CASSLGQGGSTEAFF. For the CDR3, the DNA is TGTGCCAGTAGTCTCGGACAGGGGGGGTCGACTGAAGCTTTCTTT.

This rearrangement joins TRBV28 to TRBJ2-5; 7 nucleotides line up with TRBD2. V trimming: 6 bases; J trimming: 10 bases; junction bases outside the gene matches: 11. The CDR3 covers 13 residues. CDR1 is MDHEN and CDR2 is SYDVKM in the germline V gene. The CDR3 protein is CASSMGGERDQYF. DNA for the CDR3: TGTGCCAGCAGCATGGGGGGGGAGAGGGACCAGTACTTC.

Worth noting for this clone: The junction departs from the called germline gene at one end, perhaps through a read error. The V gene is TRBV7-7, the J gene TRBJ2-2, with D unclear. This CDR3 spans 12 amino acids. CDR1 and CDR2 (germline): SSHAT, FNYEAQ (reference sequence). The CDR3 DNA reads as TGTGCTAGCAGCGCACCGAACGGGGAGCTGTTTTTT. It translates to CASSAPNGELFF.

The CDR3 DNA reads as TGTGCCAGCAGTTATCTCGACTCCTATAATTCACCCCTCCACTTT. Its translation is CASSYLDSYNSPLHF. The chain couples TRBV6-6 to TRBJ1-6; D is undetermined. The CDR3 is made up of 15 amino acids. Between the trimmed V and J ends, which lost 3 bases and 0 bases, there was a span of 6 bases. Per germline, CDR1 MNHNY and CDR2 SVGAGI (reference sequence).

This clone was counted only a few times. The rearrangement joins TRBV19 to TRBJ2-7; D is perhaps TRBD2 (6 bases). The V gene lost 3 bases and the J gene lost 3 bases, with 12 bases spanning the gap. This CDR3 spans 14 amino acids. Germline CDR1 reads LNHDA; CDR2 reads SQIVND (reference sequence). CDR3 DNA sequence: TGTGCCAGTAGTATCCAAGCGGGCAGCTACGAGCAGTACTTC. Translating it yields CASSIQAGSYEQYF.

The V call is TRBV5-1, the J call TRBJ1-1, with no clear D. The germline gives CDR1 SGHRS, CDR2 YFSETQ. The V gene lost 1 base and the J gene lost 0 bases, with 7 bases spanning the gap. The CDR3 is 14 residues long. CDR3 loop: CASSLPQLNTEAFF. In DNA, the CDR3 is TGCGCCAGCAGCTTGCCGCAATTGAACACTGAAGCTTTCTTT.

This chain joins TRBV13 and TRBJ2-3; 7 bases are shared with TRBD2. Germline-derived CDR1 and CDR2 are PRHDT and FYEKMQ (reference sequence). The CDR3 has 17 residues. J lost 2 bases, V lost 5 bases, and 13 bases had no gene match. The CDR3 coding sequence is TGTGCCAGCAGCGGGGTCCGACCGGGACTACTCACAGATACGCAGTATTTT. This gives the protein CASSGVRPGLLTDTQYF.

V gene TRBV7-2 combines with J gene TRBJ2-7; D is ambiguous. V was shortened by 1 base and J by 4 bases, with 8 bases between the two germline ends. The germline CDR1 and CDR2 sequences are SGHTA and FQGNSA. This CDR3 has 13 amino acids. In DNA, the CDR3 is TGTGCCAGCAGCTTAGGGCTAGTATACGAGCAGTACTTC. Amino acid sequence: CASSLGLVYEQYF. The full variable domain, in which reference TRBV7-2 and TRBJ2-7 provide the parts outside the CDR3, is GAGVSQSPSNKVTEKGKDVELRCDPISGHTALYWYRQSLGQGLEFLIYFQGNSAPDKSGLPSDRFSAERTGGSVSTLTIQRTQQEDSAVYLCASSLGLVYEQYFGPGTRLTVT.

Only one count was recorded for this clone. The rearrangement links TRBV7-9 to TRBJ2-3; D unresolved. The V end was cut by 5 bases, the J end by 4 bases, with 10 bases between. The CDR3 sequence is 13 residues long. Germline assignment: CDR1 SEHNR and CDR2 FQNEAQ (reference sequence). The CDR3 here is CASSPKSPDTQYF. The CDR3 coding sequence is TGTGCCAGCAGCCCGAAGTCCCCAGATACGCAGTATTTT.

The CDR3 region is CASSTPRGRFSYEQYF. For the CDR3, the DNA is TGCGCCAGCAGCACCCCTCGGGGCCGCTTCTCCTACGAGCAGTACTTC. The chain couples TRBV5-1 to TRBJ2-7, with D perhaps TRBD1 or TRBD2 (5 bases each). CDR1 SGHRS and CDR2 YFSETQ come from the germline V gene. Trimming left V 4 bases short and J 0 bases short, with 17 bases between. The CDR3 totals 16 residues.

The DNA for the CDR3 is TGTGCCAGCAGCGGAGAGGGACTCGGGCAAGAGACCCAGTACTTC. Its protein is CASSGEGLGQETQYF. This chain uses TRBV7-2 with TRBJ2-5, with D possibly TRBD2 on 6 matching bases. Germline assignment: CDR1 SGHTA and CDR2 FQGNSA. The V end lost 5 bases, the J end lost 2 bases, and 15 bases lay between the germline ends. There are 15 residues in the CDR3.

The V call is TRBV29-1, the J call TRBJ1-6; TRBD1 agrees at 7 bases. The J segment lost 7 bases and the V segment lost 7 bases, leaving 4 bases of the junction unmatched. This CDR3 region has 12 residues. Germline V CDR1 and CDR2: SQVTM, ANQGSEA. The CDR3 coding sequence is TGCAGCGCTAGACAGGGAAATTCACCCCTCCACTTT. As protein: CSARQGNSPLHF.

V is TRBV4-1 and J is TRBJ1-6; 8 bases agree with TRBD1. After removal of 0 bases from V and 12 bases from J, the junction contained 16 bases not matched to a gene. CDR1 is MGHRA and CDR2 is YSYEKL in the germline V gene. This CDR3 has 18 residues. For the CDR3, the DNA is TGCGCCAGCAGCCAAGATGGGACAGGCCAGTATTTGGGTCGACCCCTCCACTTT. Translating gives CASSQDGTGQYLGRPLHF.

This chain uses TRBV7-9 with TRBJ2-1; 14 nucleotides align to TRBD2. The CDR3 is 16 amino acids. Unmatched junction bases numbered 8, after V lost 6 bases and J lost 7 bases. Germline values: CDR1 SEHNR, CDR2 FQNEAQ (reference sequence). CDR3 bases: TGTGCCAGCAGTAGGCGACTAGCGGGAGGGTTAAATGAGCAGTTCTTC. The encoded protein is CASSRRLAGGLNEQFF.